These T cell receptor beta chains were read from a single sample in a study of T cells in tuberculosis. Data came from immunoSEQ multiplex PCR; TCRdb stores just in-frame clones and leaves some out. The sample consists of 25,000 to 35,000 clones, about 90% of them appearing once. Sequenced material: PBMCs, taken at tuberculosis diagnosis. The receptors shown here come from an adult with tuberculosis. Both conserved end residues are part of each CDR3. Fields, in order: V gene, CDR3 protein.

V: TRBV7-2; CDR3: CASSRGGDRRYEQYF
V: TRBV10-3; CDR3: CAISLGQGNSPLHF
V: TRBV6-1; CDR3: CASSSLAGVKNEQFF
V: TRBV29-1; CDR3: CSVEDPNGLVRTDTQYF
V: TRBV5-5; CDR3: CASSSAGTGELFF
V: TRBV7-6; CDR3: CASSLAPGQGNQPQHF
V: TRBV28; CDR3: CASRGQLNIQYF
V: TRBV28; CDR3: CASRAGTGSNQPQHF
V: TRBV2; CDR3: CASSTGTGTYNEQFF
V: TRBV19; CDR3: CASSIDHVYWRAFF
V: TRBV9; CDR3: CASSPSSERGTQYF
V: TRBV7-4; CDR3: CASSGRVLLNQPQHF
V: TRBV9; CDR3: CASSVGGGNQPQHF
V: TRBV5-6; CDR3: CASSLDSPYGYTF
V: TRBV18; CDR3: CASSPGTDSYEQYF
V: TRBV30; CDR3: CAWSALTLAADNEQFF
V: TRBV10-3; CDR3: CAISSGSGNTIYF
V: TRBV19; CDR3: CASSAGTGEDSYGYTF
V: TRBV5-1; CDR3: CASSWGQLNTEAFF
V: TRBV30; CDR3: CAWSVGGSTNEKLFF
V: TRBV5-4; CDR3: CASSGGDRGYEQYF
V: TRBV6-6; CDR3: CASSYGQTGGETQYF
V: TRBV7-9; CDR3: CASTRAAERNPKNTEAFF
V: TRBV6-6; CDR3: CASSYSTGGTHEQYF
V: TRBV28; CDR3: CASSQHSGSVADTQYF
V: TRBV5-6; CDR3: CASSLEGRLAGRETQYF
V: TRBV4-2; CDR3: CASSREATGTTEAFF